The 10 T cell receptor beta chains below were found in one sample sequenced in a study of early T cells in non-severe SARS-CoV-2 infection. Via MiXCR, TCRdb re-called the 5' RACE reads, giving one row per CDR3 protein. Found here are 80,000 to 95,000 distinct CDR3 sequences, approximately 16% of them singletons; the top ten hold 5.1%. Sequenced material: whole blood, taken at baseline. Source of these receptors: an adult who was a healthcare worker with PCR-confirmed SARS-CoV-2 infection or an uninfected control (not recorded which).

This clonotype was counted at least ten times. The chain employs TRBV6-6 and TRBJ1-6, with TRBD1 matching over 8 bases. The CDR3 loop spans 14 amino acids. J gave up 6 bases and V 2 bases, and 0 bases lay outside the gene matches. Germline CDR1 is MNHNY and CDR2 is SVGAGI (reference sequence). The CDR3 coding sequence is TGTGCCAGCAGTTACGGACAGGGTAATTCACCCCTCCACTTT. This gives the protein CASSYGQGNSPLHF.

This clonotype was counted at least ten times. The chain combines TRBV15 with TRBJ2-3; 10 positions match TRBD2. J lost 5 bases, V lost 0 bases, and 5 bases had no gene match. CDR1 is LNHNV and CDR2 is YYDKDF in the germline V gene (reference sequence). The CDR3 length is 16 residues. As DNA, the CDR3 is TGTGCCACCAGCAGAGAAAAGCGGGAGGGCCGAGATACGCAGTATTTT. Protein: CATSREKREGRDTQYF.

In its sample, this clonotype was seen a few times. The CDR3 DNA follows: TGTGCCAGCAGTGGGGTCGAGCAGTACTTC. This translates into CASSGVEQYF. This rearrangement joins TRBV2 to TRBJ2-7; no definite D call. The ends were cut back, 4 bases at V and 6 bases at J, with 4 bases in the middle. The CDR3 extends over 10 amino acids. Per germline, CDR1 SNHLY and CDR2 FYNNEI.

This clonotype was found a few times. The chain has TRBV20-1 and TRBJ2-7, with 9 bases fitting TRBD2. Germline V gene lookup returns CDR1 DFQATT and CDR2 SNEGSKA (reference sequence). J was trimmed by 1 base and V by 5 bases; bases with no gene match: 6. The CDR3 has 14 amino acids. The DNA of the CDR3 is TGCAGTGCTTTACGAGCGGGGGGATCCTACGAGCAGTACTTC. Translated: CSALRAGGSYEQYF.

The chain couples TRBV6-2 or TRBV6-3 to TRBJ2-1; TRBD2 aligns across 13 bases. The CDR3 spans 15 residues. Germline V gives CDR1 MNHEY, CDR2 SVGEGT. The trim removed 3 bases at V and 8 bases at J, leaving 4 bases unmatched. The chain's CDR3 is CASSYGLAGVYEQFF. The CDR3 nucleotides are TGTGCCAGCAGTTATGGACTAGCGGGAGTTTATGAGCAGTTCTTC.

The CDR3 region is CATSRDPRLAGGTDTQYF. CDR3 coding DNA: TGTGCCACCAGCAGAGATCCCAGACTAGCGGGAGGTACAGATACGCAGTATTTT. V usage is TRBV15 and J usage is TRBJ2-3, with 13 bases matching TRBD2. The V and J ends lost 0 bases and 3 bases, in that order; junction bases with no gene match: 6. CDR1 is LNHNV, CDR2 YYDKDF, per germline (reference sequence). The CDR3 consists of 18 residues.

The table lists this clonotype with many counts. The CDR3 loop is CSASRTSGPNLKQFF. DNA of the CDR3: TGCAGTGCTTCTAGGACTAGCGGCCCAAACCTTAAGCAGTTCTTC. The rearrangement joins TRBV20-1 to TRBJ2-1; 10 bases fit TRBD2. The CDR3 is 15 amino acids. Trimming removed 5 bases from V and 11 bases from J; junction bases left unmatched: 15. Germline CDR1 reads DFQATT; CDR2 reads SNEGSKA (reference sequence).

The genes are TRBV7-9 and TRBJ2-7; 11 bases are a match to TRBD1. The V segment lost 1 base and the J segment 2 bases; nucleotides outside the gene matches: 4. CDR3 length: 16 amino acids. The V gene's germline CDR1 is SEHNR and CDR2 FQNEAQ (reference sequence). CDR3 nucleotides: TGTGCCAGCAGCTTAGGGGACAGGGGGTCACCCTACGAGCAGTACTTC. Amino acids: CASSLGDRGSPYEQYF.

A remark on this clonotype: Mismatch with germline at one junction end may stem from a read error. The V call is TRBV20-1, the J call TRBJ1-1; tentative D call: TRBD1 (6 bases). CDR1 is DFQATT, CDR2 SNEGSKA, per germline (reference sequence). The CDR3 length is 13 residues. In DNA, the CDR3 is TGCAGTGCTAGTCAAGGGGGAATCACTGAAGCCTTCTTT. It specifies CSASQGGITEAFF.

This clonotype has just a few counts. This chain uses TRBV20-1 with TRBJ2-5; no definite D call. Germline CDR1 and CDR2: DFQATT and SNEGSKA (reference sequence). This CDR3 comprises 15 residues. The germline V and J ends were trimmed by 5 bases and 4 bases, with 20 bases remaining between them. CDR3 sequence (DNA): TGCAGTGCTCCCCTAAGGAGAGGTACCGGAGAGACCCAGTACTTC. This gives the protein CSAPLRRGTGETQYF.